The rows below give T cell receptor beta chains drawn from one sample of a study of graft-versus-host responses after intestinal transplantation. The table came from immunoSEQ multiplex PCR; TCRdb's copy has only in-frame clones and leaves some out. The table records fewer than 25,000 clones, about 60% of them present only once. The sequencing here drew on alloreactive CD4+ T cells from a mixed lymphocyte reaction culture, taken before intestinal transplant. The receptor source for this set is a human patient who received an intestinal transplant. CDR3s include the opening cysteine and the closing phenylalanine or tryptophan. The D gene is left open where the match is weak. Clone sizes are given selectively: once, few, many, or a class where the clone is expanded.

DNA: TGCGCCAGCACAGAAGACAGGGGAGCTAACTATGGCTACACCTTC
CDR3: CASTEDRGANYGYTF
size: few
J: TRBJ1-2
D: TRBD1
V: TRBV10-1

DNA: TGTGCCAGCGTTCATTTAGATACGCAGTATTTT
CDR3: CASVHLDTQYF
size: .
J: TRBJ2-3
D: .
V: TRBV7-9

DNA: TGTGCCAGCAGCTTAGGGGACTTTGAAAAACTGTTTTTT
CDR3: CASSLGDFEKLFF
size: .
J: TRBJ1-4
D: .
V: TRBV7-2

DNA: TGCGCCAGCAGTGCGGGACAGGGTTTGTACGAGCAGTACTTC
CDR3: CASSAGQGLYEQYF
size: .
J: TRBJ2-7
D: TRBD1
V: TRBV10-2

DNA: TGTGCCAGCAGTCCGGGACTAGGGGACTACGAGCAGTACTTC
CDR3: CASSPGLGDYEQYF
size: .
J: TRBJ2-7
D: TRBD2
V: TRBV6-6

DNA: TGTGCCAGCAGCTTAGATCGACTAGCGGCCCACTCCGGGGAGCTGTTTTTT
CDR3: CASSLDRLAAHSGELFF
size: .
J: TRBJ2-2
D: TRBD2
V: TRBV7-6

DNA: TGTGCCAGCAGTTACTCTACTAGCGGGGTCCGGGAGACCCAGTACTTC
CDR3: CASSYSTSGVRETQYF
size: medium-sized
J: TRBJ2-5
D: TRBD2
V: TRBV6-5

DNA: TGTGCCAGCAGCGTAGAGGCGCGGGGGGAGATCTACGAGCAGTACTTC
CDR3: CASSVEARGEIYEQYF
size: .
J: TRBJ2-7
D: TRBD2
V: TRBV9

DNA: TGTGCCAGCAGTGAGATCGCCCCAGGGGGCTACACCTTC
CDR3: CASSEIAPGGYTF
size: .
J: TRBJ1-2
D: .
V: TRBV6-5

DNA: TGTGCCAGCAGCCTATACAATGAGCAGTTCTTC
CDR3: CASSLYNEQFF
size: .
J: TRBJ2-1
D: .
V: TRBV6-5

DNA: TGTGCCTGGAGTCTCCTAGCGGGGGCAGGGGAGACCCAGTACTTC
CDR3: CAWSLLAGAGETQYF
size: .
J: TRBJ2-5
D: TRBD2
V: TRBV30

DNA: TGTGCCAGCAGTTACTCTGGAGGGAAGGAAAAACTGTTTTTT
CDR3: CASSYSGGKEKLFF
size: few
J: TRBJ1-4
D: .
V: TRBV6-5

DNA: TGTGCCAGCAGCCCAAGACTAGCCCCGAACACCGGGGAGCTGTTTTTT
CDR3: CASSPRLAPNTGELFF
size: .
J: TRBJ2-2
D: TRBD2
V: TRBV7-9

DNA: TGTGCCAGCTCACCACATCCAGGGGGCAACGGCGAGCAGTACTTC
CDR3: CASSPHPGGNGEQYF
size: .
J: TRBJ2-7
D: TRBD1
V: TRBV18

DNA: TGTGCCAGCAGCTCGACAGTTCCTAATGAAAAACTGTTTTTT
CDR3: CASSSTVPNEKLFF
size: .
J: TRBJ1-4
D: .
V: TRBV5-6

DNA: TGTGCCAGCTCACCACGGCGGGGGGTAGATGAAAAACTGTTTTTT
CDR3: CASSPRRGVDEKLFF
size: .
J: TRBJ1-4
D: .
V: TRBV18

DNA: TGCGCCAGCAGCTATCGGTGGGGGGTTGGAACCCAGTACTTC
CDR3: CASSYRWGVGTQYF
size: .
J: TRBJ2-5
D: .
V: TRBV4-3

DNA: TGTGCCAGCAGTTACATTGGAGACTATGGCTACACCTTC
CDR3: CASSYIGDYGYTF
size: .
J: TRBJ1-2
D: .
V: TRBV6-5

DNA: TGTGCCAGCAGCTCGACCATAGGGGTTGGCAGATCTGGAAACACCATATATTTT
CDR3: CASSSTIGVGRSGNTIYF
size: .
J: TRBJ1-3
D: .
V: TRBV7-2

DNA: TGTGCCAGCAGTTACCCCCGACAGCGCTCCTACAATGAGCAGTTCTTC
CDR3: CASSYPRQRSYNEQFF
size: .
J: TRBJ2-1
D: .
V: TRBV6-5

DNA: TGTGCCAGCAGCTTACAGGGATCCGGGGCCAACGTCCTGACTTTC
CDR3: CASSLQGSGANVLTF
size: .
J: TRBJ2-6
D: .
V: TRBV5-4

DNA: TGTGCCACCAGTATAACGGGGGGCAGACAAAGAAACATTCAGTACTTC
CDR3: CATSITGGRQRNIQYF
size: .
J: TRBJ2-4
D: .
V: TRBV19

DNA: TGTGCCAGTAGTATCTCCCGGACAGCCCTCTATGGCTACACCTTC
CDR3: CASSISRTALYGYTF
size: .
J: TRBJ1-2
D: .
V: TRBV19

DNA: TGTGCCAGCAGCTTGTTCCTAGCGGGGGGGCTCGAGCAGTACTTC
CDR3: CASSLFLAGGLEQYF
size: .
J: TRBJ2-7
D: TRBD2
V: TRBV7-2

DNA: TGTGCCAGCAGCCCGCGTAGCGGGGGCCGACCCTACGAGCAGTACTTC
CDR3: CASSPRSGGRPYEQYF
size: .
J: TRBJ2-7
D: TRBD2
V: TRBV7-9

DNA: TGTGCCAGCAGTTACCCAGGGGAAGGAAACACCATATATTTT
CDR3: CASSYPGEGNTIYF
size: .
J: TRBJ1-3
D: .
V: TRBV6-5

DNA: TGTGCCAGCAGTACCCGGACAGGGAGCTCCTACAATGAGCAGTTCTTC
CDR3: CASSTRTGSSYNEQFF
size: once
J: TRBJ2-1
D: TRBD1
V: TRBV6-6

DNA: TGTGCCAGCAGAACAGGGGAAGTCACCGGGGAGCTGTTTTTT
CDR3: CASRTGEVTGELFF
size: once
J: TRBJ2-2
D: TRBD1
V: TRBV6-6

DNA: TGTGCCATCAGGTCTACCGGGACTAGCGGGAGTGAGCAGTACTTC
CDR3: CAIRSTGTSGSEQYF
size: .
J: TRBJ2-7
D: TRBD2
V: TRBV10-3

DNA: TGTGCCAGCAGTGAGAGGACAGCGCGACTCTATGGCTACACCTTC
CDR3: CASSERTARLYGYTF
size: .
J: TRBJ1-2
D: .
V: TRBV2

DNA: TGCACCTCGAGGTTCGGCTCTGAAGCTTTCTTT
CDR3: CTSRFGSEAFF
size: .
J: TRBJ1-1
D: .
V: TRBV29-1

DNA: TGTGCCAGCAGCTTGGATGGGCGACGGAATTCACCCCTCCACTTT
CDR3: CASSLDGRRNSPLHF
size: .
J: TRBJ1-6
D: .
V: TRBV5-6

DNA: TGTGCCAGCAGCTTAGGGTTAGGACAGGGGGATGTGAGAACTGAAGCTTTCTTT
CDR3: CASSLGLGQGDVRTEAFF
size: .
J: TRBJ1-1
D: TRBD1
V: TRBV7-9

DNA: TGCGCCAGCAGCCCACAGGGTCCCCCTGGAAACACCATATATTTT
CDR3: CASSPQGPPGNTIYF
size: .
J: TRBJ1-3
D: .
V: TRBV4-3

DNA: TGTGCCAGCAGCGACGGAGTGATGGGCTACACCTTC
CDR3: CASSDGVMGYTF
size: few
J: TRBJ1-2
D: .
V: TRBV28

DNA: TGCGCCAGCAGCTTAGCGGGAGGTACAGATACGCAGTATTTT
CDR3: CASSLAGGTDTQYF
size: .
J: TRBJ2-3
D: TRBD2
V: TRBV5-1

DNA: TGTGCCAGCTCACCTCAAAGCGGGAATCGACAAGAGACCCAGTACTTC
CDR3: CASSPQSGNRQETQYF
size: .
J: TRBJ2-5
D: TRBD2
V: TRBV18

DNA: TGTGCCTGGAGTAACGGTTTTACGGGGGAGCTGTTTTTT
CDR3: CAWSNGFTGELFF
size: few
J: TRBJ2-2
D: .
V: TRBV30

DNA: TGTGCCACCAGCAGAGAGGGGGCAAATGAAAAACTGTTTTTT
CDR3: CATSREGANEKLFF
size: .
J: TRBJ1-4
D: .
V: TRBV15

DNA: TGTGCCAGCAGCACCAGACAGGGAAAATTAACCGGGGAGCTGTTTTTT
CDR3: CASSTRQGKLTGELFF
size: .
J: TRBJ2-2
D: TRBD1
V: TRBV7-9

DNA: TGTGCCAGCAGTTTACGGGTAGTGGGGGGGGGTGCGGAACAAGAGACCCAGTACTTC
CDR3: CASSLRVVGGGAEQETQYF
size: .
J: TRBJ2-5
D: TRBD2
V: TRBV27

DNA: TGTGCCAGCAGTTTCCTCGGCCTAGCGGGATCAAATGAGCAGTTCTTC
CDR3: CASSFLGLAGSNEQFF
size: .
J: TRBJ2-1
D: TRBD2
V: TRBV28

DNA: TGTGCCAGTAGTCCTGCGGGCTCCTACAATGAGCAGTTCTTC
CDR3: CASSPAGSYNEQFF
size: .
J: TRBJ2-1
D: .
V: TRBV19

DNA: TGTGCCAGCAGTTACCGGAGACAGCGCAATGAAAAACTGTTTTTT
CDR3: CASSYRRQRNEKLFF
size: .
J: TRBJ1-4
D: .
V: TRBV6-5

DNA: TGCGCCAGCAGCCCGAAACCGACAGGGGAAGGACATGGCTACACCTTC
CDR3: CASSPKPTGEGHGYTF
size: .
J: TRBJ1-2
D: TRBD1
V: TRBV5-1

DNA: TGTGCCAGCAGCGTATCAGGGGGCACTGAAGCTTTCTTT
CDR3: CASSVSGGTEAFF
size: .
J: TRBJ1-1
D: TRBD1
V: TRBV9

DNA: TGTGCCAGCAGCGGGAACAGGGGGCTGACCAAAAACATTCAGTACTTC
CDR3: CASSGNRGLTKNIQYF
size: .
J: TRBJ2-4
D: .
V: TRBV21-1

DNA: TGCGCCAGCAGCCAAGATCGGGAGACCTCGACAGAAAATGAAAAACTGTTTTTT
CDR3: CASSQDRETSTENEKLFF
size: .
J: TRBJ1-4
D: .
V: TRBV4-1

DNA: TGTGCCAGCTCAGCCATAGGGACTGTATCCTACGAGCAGTACTTC
CDR3: CASSAIGTVSYEQYF
size: .
J: TRBJ2-7
D: .
V: TRBV18

DNA: TGTGCCTGGAGTCGGGACAGAGGAGATCAGCCCCAGCATTTT
CDR3: CAWSRDRGDQPQHF
size: .
J: TRBJ1-5
D: TRBD1
V: TRBV30

DNA: TGTGCCAGCAGTTTAGTTGGAGCGGGAGGTGAGCAGTTCTTC
CDR3: CASSLVGAGGEQFF
size: .
J: TRBJ2-1
D: TRBD2
V: TRBV27

DNA: TGCGCCAGCAGCTTGGCGTCAGGGGGCGAGCAGTACTTC
CDR3: CASSLASGGEQYF
size: .
J: TRBJ2-7
D: TRBD1
V: TRBV5-1

DNA: TGTGCCTGGAGCTCGGGACATCCCACAGATACGCAGTATTTT
CDR3: CAWSSGHPTDTQYF
size: few
J: TRBJ2-3
D: .
V: TRBV30

DNA: TGTGCCAGCAGCGTAGTTTCGTCTCGGGGTTTGAATGCCGGGGAGCTGTTTTTT
CDR3: CASSVVSSRGLNAGELFF
size: .
J: TRBJ2-2
D: .
V: TRBV9